The sequence of this T cell receptor (beta chain) was determined in a study of cytotoxic CD8 clonotypes in ibrutinib-treated CLL (dated by TCRdb to the early 2020s). With regard to the full study: The cohort was composed of 11 relapsed/refractory and approximately 16 treatment-naive patients; IGHV unmutated status was identified in some 17 patients. Cryopreserved peripheral blood mononuclear cells were obtained prior to treatment, at the time of response, and at either disease progression or sustained remission. Responses were partial in some 24 patients and complete in 2; after median around 68 months follow-up, roughly 14 stayed in remission and roughly twelve progressed. Response samples were obtained after a median of approximately eleven months of treatment, with a range of about 6 to 40 months. Of the 70 to 100 people in the trial, around 24 had longitudinal samples available. On average, each sample had a few hundred thousand productive templates and tens of thousands of productive rearrangements. All remission and progressive disease samples were collected while patients were still receiving ibrutinib.

In the germline V gene, CDR1 corresponds to SGHDT and CDR2 to YYEEEE. Trimming removed 2 bases from V and 4 bases from J, leaving 14 bases between the germline ends. The CDR3 numbers 15 residues from cysteine through phenylalanine. Solely the CDR3 DNA is kept, with 45 bases framed from the first base. What the authors observed across the whole study: Public clonotypes were rare and either contracted or stayed stable during treatment, and the rise in clonality at ibrutinib response reflected the expansion of private clonotypes. Clonality increased at ibrutinib response, stayed stable in sustained remission, and fell back toward baseline at progression. Baseline clonality was found to be higher than that of age-matched healthy donors and was strongly correlated with circulating CD8+ T-cell counts. Lymph node repertoires were not examined, and the timing of sampling was not matched between patients in sustained remission and those whose disease progressed.

Of note for this clone: Its cognate antigen has yet to be identified. Base qualities are missing; no much larger clone stands one base away.

Each clonotype received, on average, approximately 9.9x coverage in deep resolution sequencing performed on a MiSeq, where the target depth lay between 1 in 1 million and 1 in 200,000 T cells. The immunoSEQ hsTCRB Kit was used to generate the TCR beta libraries. Processing in the source paper ran as follows. The data were analyzed with ImmunoSEQ Analyzer and ImmunoSEQ Data Assistant, and V, D and J gene assignments followed IMGT definitions. Clonality, which ranges from 0 to 1, was calculated by subtracting the normalized Shannon entropy of productive rearrangement frequencies from one. Only overrepresented clonotypes making up at least 0.05% of the repertoire of each patient were included in the public clonotype analysis. More than ten repertoires from age-matched healthy donors, obtained from immuneACCESS, served as clonality controls. The table was pulled from immuneACCESS by TCRdb, which kept in-frame rearrangements only. Such tables lose some clones; where checked, under half of the loss comes from unresolved V genes, and the rest has no known cause. V and J calls plus clone size are reproduced from that table; the DNA served to infer D and trimming. This sample is represented by fewer than 400,000 clones; roughly two thirds of them were singletons. Approximately 6% of the sample is held by the ten biggest clonotypes.

For TCR beta library preparation, roughly 2 micrograms of genomic DNA were extracted from the cryopreserved PBMCs. Longitudinal blood samples from CLL patients on ibrutinib monotherapy were analyzed using high-throughput TCR beta sequencing. The patients took part in an open-label, single-center phase 2 trial of ibrutinib monotherapy. The rearrangement joined TRBV5-6 to TRBJ2-3; the D gene may be TRBD1 or TRBD2, since each aligns over 5 bases. The sequencing used PBMCs, collected after 36 months of ibrutinib treatment. The TCR was taken from a human donor with chronic lymphocytic leukemia. This receptor carries the CDR3 CASSFPGRWPDTQYF. The nucleotides are TGTGCCAGCAGCTTCCCGGGACGTTGGCCAGATACGCAGTATTTT.